These 23 T cell receptor beta chains came from one sample sequenced in a study of PD-1 blockade in mismatch repair-deficient tumors. Method: immunoSEQ multiplex PCR; TCRdb's copy keeps in-frame clones and lacks some. The sample lists over 30,000 clones; 80% were seen once. The sample was PBMCs, taken around 6 weeks after starting pembrolizumab. The receptors were sampled from an adult with mismatch repair-deficient cancer.

The CDR3 loop is CASSPGGHGNQPQHF. The DNA for the CDR3 is TGTGCCAGCTCACCAGGCGGGCATGGGAATCAGCCCCAGCATTTT. This chain connects TRBV18 to TRBJ1-5; D remains unclear. This CDR3 comprises 15 residues. CDR1 is KGHSH, CDR2 LQKENI, per germline. Deletions cut 2 bases from V and 4 bases from J, with 12 bases between.

The genes are TRBV6-4 and TRBJ1-5; no firm D call. Germline V gene data show CDR1 as MRHNA and CDR2 as SNTAGT. This CDR3 region has 18 residues. Trimming removed 0 bases from V and 3 bases from J, with 18 bases in between. Here the CDR3 reads CASSDSIHPIPHNQPQHF. In nucleotides, the CDR3 is TGTGCCAGCAGTGACTCGATACACCCGATACCTCACAATCAGCCCCAGCATTTT.

The gene calls are TRBV28 and TRBJ2-1, with TRBD1 matching 9 bases. The CDR3 has 15 residues. Looked up from germline, CDR1 is MDHEN and CDR2 is SYDVKM. Germline trimming cut 2 bases from V and 10 bases from J; bases unmatched to any gene: 9. CDR3 DNA: TGTGCCAGCAGTTTAGGGACAGGGAAATTGATGGAGCAGTTCTTC. Protein product: CASSLGTGKLMEQFF.

V is TRBV15 and J is TRBJ2-1; 12 bases fit TRBD1. This CDR3 contains 13 residues. Losses at the gene ends were 8 bases for V and 6 bases for J; bases not matched to a gene: 2. Germline CDR1 LNHNV, CDR2 YYDKDF (reference sequence). The CDR3 nucleotides are TGTGCCACCGCGGGACAGGGGGCCAATGAGCAGTTCTTC. It yields the protein CATAGQGANEQFF. Variable domain in full (rest from reference TRBV15 and TRBJ2-1): DAMVIQNPRYQVTQFGKPVTLSCSQTLNHNVMYWYQQKSSQAPKLLFHYYDKDFNNEADTPDNFQSRRPNTSFCFLDIRSPGLGDTAMYLCATAGQGANEQFFGPGTRLTVL.

This rearrangement joins TRBV2 to TRBJ1-5; maybe TRBD1 (5 bases). CDR3 size: 16 residues. Germline V lookup: CDR1 SNHLY, CDR2 FYNNEI. V lost 1 base, J lost 2 bases, and 12 bases lay in between. The CDR3 sequence is CASSEVGGFGNQPQHF. As DNA, the CDR3 is TGTGCCAGCAGTGAAGTCGGGGGATTTGGCAATCAGCCCCAGCATTTT. The variable domain in full, completed from reference TRBV2 and TRBJ1-5, reads EPEVTQTPSHQVTQMGQEVILRCVPISNHLYFYWYRQILGQKVEFLVSFYNNEISEKSEIFDDQFSVERPDGSNFTLKIRSTKLEDSAMYFCASSEVGGFGNQPQHFGDGTRLSIL.

V usage is TRBV30 and J usage is TRBJ2-7; 7 bases map to TRBD1. Germline assignment: CDR1 GTSNPN and CDR2 SVGIG (reference sequence). Losses at the gene ends were 0 bases for V and 3 bases for J; bases not matched to a gene: 2. The CDR3 runs 13 residues. CDR3 in DNA: TGTGCCTGGAGTGTAAGGGGGCTCTACGAGCAGTACTTC. Its protein is CAWSVRGLYEQYF.

V usage is TRBV5-6 and J usage is TRBJ2-2; 10 nucleotides line up with TRBD1. The CDR3 is made up of 14 amino acids. V was pared by 3 bases and J by 5 bases, with 1 base of the junction left unmatched. Germline CDR1 reads SGHDT; CDR2 reads YYEEEE. CDR3 DNA: TGTGCCAGCAGCTGGGGACAGGGGACCGGGGAGCTGTTTTTT. It codes for CASSWGQGTGELFF.

This clone came up a few times. The chain couples TRBV9 to TRBJ2-7, with TRBD2 identical over 12 bases. Germline V gene data show CDR1 as SGDLS and CDR2 as YYNGEE. The CDR3 has 16 amino acids. The V gene end was trimmed by 2 bases and the J gene end by 7 bases; junction bases not matched to a gene: 10. The CDR3 region is CASSVSPGLAGGEQYF. The CDR3 bases are TGTGCCAGCAGCGTGTCTCCGGGACTAGCGGGCGGTGAGCAGTACTTC.

The chain joins TRBV28 to TRBJ2-1, with 12 bases identical to TRBD2. CDR3 size: 15 residues. The germline V gene encodes CDR1 MDHEN and CDR2 SYDVKM. V trimming: 6 bases; J trimming: 6 bases; junction bases outside the gene matches: 6. This chain's CDR3 is CASRELAGGSNEQFF. In DNA form, the CDR3 reads TGTGCCAGCAGAGAACTAGCGGGAGGTTCCAATGAGCAGTTCTTC. The full variable domain, in which reference TRBV28 and TRBJ2-1 provide the parts outside the CDR3, is DVKVTQSSRYLVKRTGEKVFLECVQDMDHENMFWYRQDPGLGLRLIYFSYDVKMKEKGDIPEGYSVSREKKERFSLILESASTNQTSMYLCASRELAGGSNEQFFGPGTRLTVL.

CDR3 protein: CASREQGNTEAFF. DNA of the CDR3: TGTGCCAGCAGAGAACAGGGGAACACTGAAGCTTTCTTT. The V and J genes are TRBV28 and TRBJ1-1; tentative D call: TRBD1 (6 bases). CDR1 MDHEN and CDR2 SYDVKM come from the germline V gene. The CDR3 covers 13 residues. Deletions cut 6 bases from V and 1 base from J, with 9 bases between.

The chain joins TRBV7-9 to TRBJ1-5; tentative D call: TRBD1 (6 bases). Germline V gene lookup returns CDR1 SEHNR and CDR2 FQNEAQ (reference sequence). V was shortened by 3 bases and J by 9 bases, with 21 bases between the two germline ends. This CDR3 has 16 residues. CDR3 residues: CASSFKAQGFSGPQHF. The CDR3 region has the DNA TGTGCCAGCAGCTTTAAGGCCCAGGGGTTTTCGGGGCCCCAGCATTTT. Filled out from reference TRBV7-9 and TRBJ1-5, the complete variable domain reads DTGVSQNPRHKITKRGQNVTFRCDPISEHNRLYWYRQTLGQGPEFLTYFQNEAQLEKSRLLSDRFSAERPKGSFSTLEIQRTEQGDSAMYLCASSFKAQGFSGPQHFGDGTRLSIL.

This clone was recorded a few times. One junction end does not reproduce the germline sequence, and a read error may be involved. V gene TRBV6-1 combines with J gene TRBJ2-7; 8 bases agree with TRBD2. This CDR3 contains 14 residues. Germline-derived CDR1 and CDR2 are MNHNS and SASEGT. The CDR3 sequence: CATDLAGASDEQYF. The CDR3 nucleotides are TGTGCCACCGACCTAGCGGGCGCCTCCGACGAGCAGTACTTC.

CDR3 protein: CASSRLMGQSYNEQFF. The DNA of the CDR3 is TGTGCCAGCAGCCGTTTAATGGGACAGAGTTACAATGAGCAGTTCTTC. V usage is TRBV7-2 and J usage is TRBJ2-1; the match to TRBD1 covers 7 bases. The CDR3 has 16 residues. V lost 5 bases to trimming and J lost 4 bases; unmatched junction nucleotides: 11. The germline V gene encodes CDR1 SGHTA and CDR2 FQGNSA. The full variable domain, rest sourced from reference TRBV7-2 and TRBJ2-1, is GAGVSQSPSNKVTEKGKDVELRCDPISGHTALYWYRQSLGQGLEFLIYFQGNSAPDKSGLPSDRFSAERTGGSVSTLTIQRTQQEDSAVYLCASSRLMGQSYNEQFFGPGTRLTVL.

This clone was found once. The chain couples TRBV29-1 to TRBJ2-1; 9 bases are shared with TRBD1. Germline V gives CDR1 SQVTM, CDR2 ANQGSEA. J was trimmed by 4 bases and V by 6 bases; bases with no gene match: 4. The CDR3 runs 13 residues. Here the CDR3 DNA reads TGCAGCGTACGACAGGGGGTTTACAATGAGCAGTTCTTC. Protein product: CSVRQGVYNEQFF.

V and J are TRBV2 and TRBJ2-1; D might be TRBD2 (6 bases). Germline V lookup: CDR1 SNHLY, CDR2 FYNNEI. The V end lost 10 bases, the J end lost 8 bases, and 12 bases lay between the germline ends. This CDR3 is built from 11 residues. The CDR3 DNA is TGTGCCACCCGACTAGTCGATGAGCAGTTCTTC. The encoded protein is CATRLVDEQFF.

This clone was detected only once. CDR3 bases: TGTGCCAGCAGTTTTATCGGGGGAATAGATGAAAAACTGTTTTTT. Translated: CASSFIGGIDEKLFF. The V gene is TRBV27, the J gene TRBJ1-4; D is perhaps TRBD1 (5 bases). The CDR3 consists of 15 residues. V lost 3 bases, J lost 6 bases, and 14 bases lay in between. Per germline, CDR1 MNHEY and CDR2 SMNVEV (reference sequence).

This clone was seen just once. This chain links TRBV30 with TRBJ2-5; D remains ambiguous. The length of the CDR3 is 11 residues. Germline loops: CDR1 GTSNPN, CDR2 SVGIG (reference sequence). V lost 5 bases, J lost 11 bases, and 15 bases lay in between. CDR3 in amino acids: CAWEVGGEQYF. The CDR3 DNA reads TGTGCCTGGGAAGTAGGTGGAGAGCAGTACTTC.

V and J are TRBV5-1 and TRBJ2-1; TRBD1 aligns across 11 bases. This CDR3 is 16 amino acids long. Germline CDR1 and CDR2: SGHRS and YFSETQ. V lost 4 bases to trimming and J lost 1 base; unmatched junction nucleotides: 4. The CDR3: CASSRGTGGSYNEQFF. The CDR3 nucleotides read TGCGCCAGCAGCCGAGGGACAGGGGGGTCCTACAATGAGCAGTTCTTC.

The chain combines TRBV7-6 with TRBJ2-5; possibly TRBD1 for D (5 bases). V lost 1 base, J lost 7 bases, and 13 bases lay in between. Germline V gene sequence: CDR1 SGHVS, CDR2 FNYEAQ. The CDR3 spans 14 residues. CDR3 in amino acids: CASSLGRGRRTQYF. Here the CDR3 DNA reads TGTGCCAGCAGCTTAGGAAGGGGTCGAAGGACCCAGTACTTC.

The chain links TRBV6-1 to TRBJ2-7; 13 bases agree with TRBD2. The germline V gene encodes CDR1 MNHNS and CDR2 SASEGT. The CDR3 totals 17 residues. Trimming removed 2 bases from V and 5 bases from J; junction bases left unmatched: 9. The CDR3 nucleotides read TGTGCCAGCAGTGAATTAGGACTAGCGGGAGATTCCCACGAGCAGTACTTC. Amino acid sequence: CASSELGLAGDSHEQYF.

Within the sample, this clone is medium-sized. This sequence joins TRBV28 and TRBJ1-1, with unresolved D. The CDR3 extends over 14 amino acids. Deletions cut 6 bases from V and 0 bases from J, with 11 bases between. The V gene's germline CDR1 is MDHEN and CDR2 SYDVKM. CDR3 region: CASRLAGMNTEAFF. The DNA for the CDR3 is TGTGCCAGCAGGTTAGCGGGGATGAACACTGAAGCTTTCTTT.

This chain uses TRBV14 with TRBJ2-7, with D possibly being TRBD1 (5 bases). The CDR3 sequence is 14 residues long. The germline gives CDR1 SGHDN, CDR2 FVKESK. V lost 0 bases and J lost 6, with 12 bases in between. In nucleotides, the CDR3 is TGTGCCAGCAGCCAAGAGGTCAGGGCATCCGAGCAGTACTTC. Its protein product is CASSQEVRASEQYF.

The chain employs TRBV7-8 and TRBJ1-1; D remains ambiguous. The CDR3 contains 12 residues. The germline gives CDR1 SGHVS, CDR2 FQNEAQ. V lost 6 bases, J lost 7 bases, and 12 bases lay in between. For the CDR3, the DNA is TGTGCCAGCAGGAGGTTTGGCGATGAAGCTTTCTTT. Protein: CASRRFGDEAFF. The entire variable domain, with the rest obtained from reference TRBV7-8 and TRBJ1-1, is as follows: GAGVSQSPRYKVAKRGQDVALRCDPISGHVSLFWYQQALGQGPEFLTYFQNEAQLDKSGLPSDRFFAERPEGSVSTLKIQRTQQEDSAVYLCASRRFGDEAFFGQGTRLTVV.